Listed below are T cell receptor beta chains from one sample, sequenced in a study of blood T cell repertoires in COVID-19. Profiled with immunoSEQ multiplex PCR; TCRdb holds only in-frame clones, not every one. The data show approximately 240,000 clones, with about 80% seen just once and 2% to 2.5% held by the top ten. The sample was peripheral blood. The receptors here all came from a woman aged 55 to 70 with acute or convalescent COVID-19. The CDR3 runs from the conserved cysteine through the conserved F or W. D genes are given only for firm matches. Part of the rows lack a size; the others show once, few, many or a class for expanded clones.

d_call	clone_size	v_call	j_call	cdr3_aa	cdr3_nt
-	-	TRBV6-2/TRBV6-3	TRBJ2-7	CASSLPQGWYEQYF	TGTGCCAGCAGTCTGCCACAGGGATGGTACGAGCAGTACTTC
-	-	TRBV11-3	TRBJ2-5	CARVKGGQETQYF	TGTGCCAGGGTGAAAGGGGGCCAAGAGACCCAGTACTTC
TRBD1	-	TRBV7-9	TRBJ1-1	CASSGQGPMRNTEAFF	TGTGCCAGCAGCGGACAGGGGCCGATGAGGAACACTGAAGCTTTCTTT
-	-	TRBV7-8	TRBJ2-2	CASSSSGFGELFF	TGTGCCAGCAGCTCGAGCGGGTTCGGGGAGCTGTTTTTT
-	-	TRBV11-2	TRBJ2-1	CASSRPGLTYNEQFF	TGTGCCAGCAGCCGGCCGGGACTGACCTACAATGAGCAGTTCTTC
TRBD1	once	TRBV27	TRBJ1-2	CASSFSWTGVDYGYTF	TGTGCCAGCAGTTTTTCCTGGACAGGGGTTGACTATGGCTACACCTTC
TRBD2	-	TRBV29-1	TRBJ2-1	CSAEGLGASGGQSSYNEQFF	TGCAGCGCCGAAGGTCTAGGCGCTAGCGGGGGGCAGAGCTCCTACAATGAGCAGTTCTTC
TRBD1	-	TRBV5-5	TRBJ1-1	CASSLAGGKDTEAFF	TGTGCCAGCAGCTTGGCAGGGGGGAAAGACACTGAAGCTTTCTTT
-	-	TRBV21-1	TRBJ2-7	CASRESPSYEQYF	TGTGCCAGCAGGGAGTCCCCTTCCTACGAGCAGTACTTC
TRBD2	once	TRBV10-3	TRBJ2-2	CAIRTGTSRGGELFF	TGTGCCATCAGGACGGGGACTAGCCGTGGCGGGGAGCTGTTTTTT
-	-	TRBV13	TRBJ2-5	CASSFPGGETQYF	TGTGCCAGCAGCTTCCCGGGCGGGGAAACCCAGTACTTC
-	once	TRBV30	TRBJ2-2	CAWSPLGRGSDTGELFF	TGTGCCTGGAGCCCCCTCGGGCGGGGATCGGACACCGGGGAGCTGTTTTTT
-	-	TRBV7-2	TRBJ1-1	CASSQEGQTEAFF	TGTGCCAGCAGCCAAGAAGGACAGACAGAAGCTTTCTTT
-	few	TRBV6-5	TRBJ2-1	CASHTTGNYYNEQFF	TGTGCCAGCCATACAACAGGGAACTACTACAATGAGCAGTTCTTC
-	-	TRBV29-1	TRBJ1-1	CSVEWRAEAFF	TGCAGCGTTGAATGGAGGGCTGAAGCTTTCTTT
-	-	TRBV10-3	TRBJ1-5	CASSIGAGDQPQHF	TGTGCCTCCTCCATCGGGGCAGGGGATCAGCCCCAGCATTTT
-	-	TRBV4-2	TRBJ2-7	CASSQDFSGYEQYF	TGTGCCAGCAGCCAAGACTTTAGCGGCTACGAGCAGTACTTC
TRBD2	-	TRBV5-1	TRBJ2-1	CASSYGGDYNEQFF	TGCGCCAGCAGCTACGGGGGGGATTACAATGAGCAGTTCTTC
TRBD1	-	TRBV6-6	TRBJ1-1	CASSPGQGVTEAFF	TGTGCCAGCAGCCCCGGACAGGGGGTCACTGAAGCTTTCTTT
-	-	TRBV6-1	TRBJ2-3	CASSESPGGTSTDTQYF	TGTGCCAGCAGTGAAAGCCCCGGGGGAACTAGCACAGATACGCAGTATTTT
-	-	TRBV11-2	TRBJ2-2	CASSRRDRANTGELFF	TGTGCCAGCAGCCGGAGGGACCGCGCGAACACCGGGGAGCTGTTTTTT
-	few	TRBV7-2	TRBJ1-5	CASSHRGTGNLDQPQHF	TGTGCCAGCAGCCATAGGGGTACAGGGAACCTCGATCAGCCCCAGCATTTT
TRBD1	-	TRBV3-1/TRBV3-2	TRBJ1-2	CASSLLARGVGYGYTF	TGTGCCAGCAGCCTCCTTGCCAGGGGGGTAGGCTATGGCTACACCTTC
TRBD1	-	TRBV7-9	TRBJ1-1	CASSVGDRAATEAFF	TGTGCCAGCAGCGTGGGGGACAGGGCAGCCACTGAAGCTTTCTTT
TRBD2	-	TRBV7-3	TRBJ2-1	CASSPRGTSGGANEQFF	TGTGCCAGCAGCCCAAGAGGGACTAGCGGGGGGGCGAATGAGCAGTTCTTC
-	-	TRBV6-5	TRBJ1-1	CASRRQILYTEAFF	TGTGCCAGCAGGCGACAGATACTATACACTGAAGCTTTCTTT
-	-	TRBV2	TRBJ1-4	CASSVDRFNEKLFF	TGTGCCAGCAGCGTAGACAGGTTTAATGAAAAACTGTTTTTT
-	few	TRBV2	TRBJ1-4	CASSTATNEKLFF	TGTGCCAGCAGTACAGCAACTAATGAAAAACTGTTTTTT
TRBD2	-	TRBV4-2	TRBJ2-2	CASSQPGLASGELFF	TGTGCCAGCAGCCAGCCGGGACTAGCTTCCGGGGAGCTGTTTTTT
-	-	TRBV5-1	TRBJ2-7	CASSLATQGYEQYF	TGCGCCAGCAGCTTGGCTACTCAGGGTTACGAGCAGTACTTC